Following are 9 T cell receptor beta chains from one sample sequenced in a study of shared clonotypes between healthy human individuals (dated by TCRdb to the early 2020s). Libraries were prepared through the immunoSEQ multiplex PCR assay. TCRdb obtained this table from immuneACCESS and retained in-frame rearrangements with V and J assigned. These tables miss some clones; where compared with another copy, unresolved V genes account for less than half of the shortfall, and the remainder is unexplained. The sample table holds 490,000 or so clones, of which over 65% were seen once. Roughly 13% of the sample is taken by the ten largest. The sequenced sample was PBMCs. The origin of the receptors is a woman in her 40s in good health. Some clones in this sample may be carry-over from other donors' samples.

The CDR3 nucleotides are TGTGCCAGCAGCTTAGGGCCGGCCAGGGGCTACGAGCAGTACTTC. This codes for CASSLGPARGYEQYF. The chain is built from TRBV11-2 and TRBJ2-7, with D tentatively TRBD1 (6 bases). There are 15 residues in the CDR3. The germline V and J ends were trimmed by 1 base and 3 bases, with 13 bases remaining between them. Germline loops: CDR1 SGHAT, CDR2 FQNNGV.

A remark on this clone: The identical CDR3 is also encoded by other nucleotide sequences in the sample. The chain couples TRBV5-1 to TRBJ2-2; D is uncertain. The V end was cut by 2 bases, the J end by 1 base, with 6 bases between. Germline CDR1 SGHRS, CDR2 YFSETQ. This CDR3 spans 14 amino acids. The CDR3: CASSLRRNTGELFF. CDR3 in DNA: TGCGCCAGCAGCTTACGACGGAACACCGGGGAGCTGTTTTTT.

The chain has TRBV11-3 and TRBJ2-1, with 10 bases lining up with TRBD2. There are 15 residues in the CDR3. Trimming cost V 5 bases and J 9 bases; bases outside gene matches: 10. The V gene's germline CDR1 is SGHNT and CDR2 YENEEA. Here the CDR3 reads CASSLEREGRSEQFF. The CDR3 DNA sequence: TGTGCCAGCAGCCTCGAGCGGGAGGGCCGAAGTGAGCAGTTCTTC.

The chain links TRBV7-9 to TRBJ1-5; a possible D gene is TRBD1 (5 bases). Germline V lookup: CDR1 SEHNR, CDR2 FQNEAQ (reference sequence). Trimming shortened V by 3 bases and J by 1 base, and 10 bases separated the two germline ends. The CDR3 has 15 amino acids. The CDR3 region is CASSLGTWSNQPQHF. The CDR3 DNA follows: TGTGCCAGCAGCTTGGGGACCTGGAGCAATCAGCCCCAGCATTTT.

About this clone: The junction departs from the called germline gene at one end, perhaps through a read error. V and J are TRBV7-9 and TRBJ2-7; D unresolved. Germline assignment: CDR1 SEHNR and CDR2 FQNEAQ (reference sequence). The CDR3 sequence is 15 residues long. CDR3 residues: CANSLVPRTPYEQYF. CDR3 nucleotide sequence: TGTGCCAACAGCTTAGTACCCAGGACCCCCTACGAGCAGTACTTC.

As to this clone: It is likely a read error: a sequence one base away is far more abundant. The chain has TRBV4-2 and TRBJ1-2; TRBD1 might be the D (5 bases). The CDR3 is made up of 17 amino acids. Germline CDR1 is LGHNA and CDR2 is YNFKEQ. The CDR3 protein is CASSPGSGREYGYGYAF. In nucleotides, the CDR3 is TGTGCCAGCAGCCCAGGGTCGGGCAGGGAGTACGGCTATGGCTACGCCTTC.

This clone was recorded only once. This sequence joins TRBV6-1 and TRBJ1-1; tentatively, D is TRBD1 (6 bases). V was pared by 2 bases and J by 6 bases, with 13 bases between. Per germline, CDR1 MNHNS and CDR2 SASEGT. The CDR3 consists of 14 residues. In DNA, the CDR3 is TGTGCCAGCAGTGAAAGGGGGAACATCGCTGAAGCTTTCTTT. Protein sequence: CASSERGNIAEAFF.

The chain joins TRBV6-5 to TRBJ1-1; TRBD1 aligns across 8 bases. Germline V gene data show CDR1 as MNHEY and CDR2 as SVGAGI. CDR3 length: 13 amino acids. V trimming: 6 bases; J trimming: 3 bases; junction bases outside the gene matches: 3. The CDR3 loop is CASRVDRDTEAFF. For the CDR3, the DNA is TGTGCCAGCAGAGTGGACAGGGACACTGAAGCTTTCTTT.

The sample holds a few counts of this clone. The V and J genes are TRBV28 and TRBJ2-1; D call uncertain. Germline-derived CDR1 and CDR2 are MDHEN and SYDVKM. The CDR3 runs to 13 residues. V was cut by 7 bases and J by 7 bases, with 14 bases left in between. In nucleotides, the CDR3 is TGTGCCAGCAAGTCGGGCTATAGGAATGAGCAGTTCTTC. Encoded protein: CASKSGYRNEQFF.